This entry lists 8 T cell receptor beta chains sequenced from one sample in a study of shared clonotypes between healthy human individuals. Naivety among CD8 cells was defined by CD45RO negativity and positive CCR7 selection, thereby excluding terminally differentiated effector memory CD45RA+ cells. The table came from immunoSEQ multiplex PCR; TCRdb's copy has only in-frame clones and leaves some out. The sample lists approximately 810,000 clones; 80% to 95% were seen once. Material: naive CD8+ T cells sorted from blood. The receptor source for this set is a man aged 30-40 years in good health.

The chain employs TRBV7-9 and TRBJ2-7, with D uncertain. V lost 0 bases and J 6 bases, leaving 12 bases between the germline ends. The CDR3 runs 14 residues. The germline CDR1 and CDR2 sequences are SEHNR and FQNEAQ (reference sequence). The CDR3 sequence is CASSLAPRKSEQYF. In nucleotides, the CDR3 is TGTGCCAGCAGCTTAGCACCTAGGAAAAGCGAGCAGTACTTC.

V gene TRBV29-1 combines with J gene TRBJ2-2; a weak D match, TRBD2 (5 bases). The CDR3 sequence is 13 residues long. Per germline, CDR1 SQVTM and CDR2 ANQGSEA. For the CDR3, the DNA is TGCAGTAAGAGGGAGCCGAACACCGGGGAGCTGTTTTTT. Its protein is CSKREPNTGELFF.

The chain couples TRBV6-6 to TRBJ2-1; the D is unclear. The CDR3 runs 16 residues. Looked up from germline, CDR1 is MNHNY and CDR2 is SVGAGI (reference sequence). V was pared by 0 bases and J by 6 bases, with 15 bases between. CDR3 bases: TGTGCCAGCAGTTACTCGAGAGAACGATCCGGCAATGAGCAGTTCTTC. Residues: CASSYSRERSGNEQFF.

This sequence joins TRBV4-1 and TRBJ2-7, with D tentatively TRBD2 (5 bases). This CDR3 is built from 16 residues. V shed 4 bases and J shed 2 bases, with 18 bases lying between them. Germline V gene sequence: CDR1 MGHRA, CDR2 YSYEKL. The CDR3 spells CASSPGVSGTTYEQYF. The CDR3, as DNA: TGCGCCAGCAGCCCCGGGGTGAGCGGAACTACCTACGAGCAGTACTTC.

The CDR3 region has the DNA TGTGCCAGCAGTTTAAGTCGAGCTAGCGGCACAGATACGCAGTATTTT. It specifies CASSLSRASGTDTQYF. The chain uses TRBV27 and TRBJ2-3; possible D gene TRBD2, 6 bases. Germline CDR1 and CDR2: MNHEY and SMNVEV (reference sequence). The CDR3 sequence is 16 residues long. With 2 bases removed from V and 1 base from J, the gap between germline ends came to 13 bases.

The chain is built from TRBV10-3 and TRBJ2-3, with 10 nucleotides matching TRBD1. CDR1 and CDR2 from the germline V gene are ENHRY and SYGVKD. J was trimmed by 3 bases and V by 6 bases; bases with no gene match: 6. The CDR3 spans 15 residues. CDR3 sequence: CAISRTGGLTDTQYF. The DNA for the CDR3 is TGTGCCATCAGCCGGACAGGGGGATTGACAGATACGCAGTATTTT.

The gene calls are TRBV5-1 and TRBJ2-5, with TRBD2 matching over 9 bases. V lost 0 bases to trimming and J lost 1 base; unmatched junction nucleotides: 4. This CDR3 has 16 amino acids. Germline loops: CDR1 SGHRS, CDR2 YFSETQ. CDR3 amino acids: CASSLARTSVQETQYF. The CDR3 DNA is TGCGCCAGCAGCTTGGCCCGGACTAGCGTCCAAGAGACCCAGTACTTC.

The rearrangement joins TRBV7-9 to TRBJ2-1; 12 bases agree with TRBD2. The CDR3 runs 14 residues. V dropped 8 bases and J dropped 6; count of bases not matched to a gene: 5. Germline loops: CDR1 SEHNR, CDR2 FQNEAQ (reference sequence). This CDR3 reads CASHSGLAGNEQFF. In nucleotides, the CDR3 is TGTGCCAGCCACTCGGGACTAGCGGGCAATGAGCAGTTCTTC.